The 28 T cell receptor beta chains given below trace back to one sample, sequenced in a study of blood T cell repertoires in COVID-19. TCRdb keeps only in-frame clones here, not all; method: immunoSEQ multiplex PCR. The sample gives roughly 80,000 clones, roughly four fifths of which show up once; about 16% is in the top ten. Source material: peripheral blood. These receptors were collected from a man in his 70s with active or convalescent COVID-19.

This rearrangement joins TRBV5-1 to TRBJ2-1, with 9 bases that match TRBD1. In germline, CDR1 is SGHRS, CDR2 YFSETQ. This CDR3 contains 13 residues. J was trimmed by 9 bases and V by 2 bases; bases with no gene match: 3. The CDR3 sequence is CASSLGQGTEQFF. Here the CDR3 DNA reads TGCGCCAGCAGCTTAGGACAGGGGACTGAGCAGTTCTTC. Variable domain in full (rest from reference TRBV5-1 and TRBJ2-1): KAGVTQTPRYLIKTRGQQVTLSCSPISGHRSVSWYQQTPGQGLQFLFEYFSETQRNKGNFPGRFSGRQFSNSRSEMNVSTLELGDSALYLCASSLGQGTEQFFGPGTRLTVL.

This clone is a singleton in its sample. The chain combines TRBV5-1 with TRBJ2-5; no definite D call. Germline V gene data show CDR1 as SGHRS and CDR2 as YFSETQ. Trimming took off 2 bases at V and 2 bases at J, with 4 bases between the two ends. This CDR3 has 12 amino acids. CDR3 in amino acids: CASSFFQETQYF. The CDR3 DNA sequence: TGCGCCAGCAGCTTCTTTCAAGAGACCCAGTACTTC.

V gene TRBV5-5 combines with J gene TRBJ2-7; TRBD1 matches at 7 bases. The CDR3 is 16 residues long. Trimming took 0 bases from V and 2 from J; bases not matched to a gene: 8. Germline V gene sequence: CDR1 SGHKS, CDR2 YYEKEE (reference sequence). In DNA form, the CDR3 reads TGTGCCAGCAGCTTGGGTTTAGGACAGGAGACCTACGAGCAGTACTTC. As protein: CASSLGLGQETYEQYF.

The chain recombines TRBV12-3 or TRBV12-4 with TRBJ2-2, with D perhaps matching TRBD1 (5 bases). The CDR3 covers 13 residues. The ends were cut back, 5 bases at V and 6 bases at J, with 10 bases in the middle. This CDR3 is CASSPRVSGELFF. The CDR3 bases are TGTGCCAGCAGTCCCAGGGTCTCCGGGGAGCTGTTTTTT.

The V and J genes are TRBV10-3 and TRBJ2-7; no clear D gene. The length of the CDR3 is 14 residues. CDR1 and CDR2 (germline): ENHRY, SYGVKD. V was pared by 4 bases and J by 2 bases, with 12 bases between. The CDR3 DNA reads TGTGCCATCAGTGGTGACCGTGAGGCCTACGAGCAGTACTTC. This sequence encodes CAISGDREAYEQYF.

The chain combines TRBV3-1 (or the pseudogene TRBV3-2) with TRBJ1-2; 8 positions agree with TRBD1. Germline V gene lookup returns CDR1 LGHDT and CDR2 YNNKEL (reference sequence). The V gene end was trimmed by 1 base and the J gene end by 7 bases; junction bases not matched to a gene: 8. This CDR3 spans 15 amino acids. The CDR3, as DNA: TGTGCCAGCAGCCAAGCGGACAGGGCAAAGGTTGGCTACACCTTC. It codes for CASSQADRAKVGYTF.

CDR3 in amino acids: CASSLERFSPLHF. DNA of the CDR3: TGTGCCAGCAGTTTGGAGAGGTTCTCACCCCTCCACTTT. This chain connects TRBV27 to TRBJ1-6; D call uncertain. This CDR3 has 13 residues. Trimming pared 3 bases from V and 10 bases from J, leaving 10 bases between. CDR1 and CDR2 from the germline V gene are MNHEY and SMNVEV (reference sequence).

V is TRBV7-6 and J is TRBJ1-1; D is possibly TRBD1 (5 bases). CDR1 and CDR2 (germline): SGHVS, FNYEAQ. The CDR3 has 16 amino acids. Trimming took 6 bases from V and 1 from J, leaving 18 bases between them. Here the CDR3 DNA reads TGTGCCAGCAGATCCCATGCCGGGACTGAGAACACTGAAGCTTTCTTT. Protein sequence: CASRSHAGTENTEAFF.

The sample holds one count of this clone. This chain joins TRBV6-5 and TRBJ1-5; D is possibly TRBD1 (6 bases). The ends were cut back, 6 bases at V and 4 bases at J, with 10 bases in the middle. The CDR3 spans 13 residues. Germline V gene lookup returns CDR1 MNHEY and CDR2 SVGAGI. The DNA of the CDR3 is TGTGCCAGCAGCCATGACAGGAATCAGCCCCAGCATTTT. Amino acids: CASSHDRNQPQHF.

In its sample, this clone was seen once. A much larger clone differs from this one at a single base, so this may be a read error. At the DNA level, this CDR3 is encoded by other sequences in the same sample as well. The chain employs TRBV11-2 and TRBJ1-1; TRBD1 matches at 7 bases. Germline V gene sequence: CDR1 SGHAT, CDR2 FQNNGV. V lost 5 bases to trimming and J lost 1 base; unmatched junction nucleotides: 1. This CDR3 contains 13 residues. The CDR3: CASSRQGNTEAFF. CDR3 sequence (DNA): TGTGCCAGCAGCCGACAGGGGAACACTGAAGCTTTCTTT.

This clone was picked up one time. CDR3 in amino acids: CASSINGGASETQYF. CDR3 bases: TGCGCCAGCAGCATAAACGGGGGGGCCTCAGAGACCCAGTACTTC. This chain joins TRBV5-1 and TRBJ2-5, with TRBD2 identical over 8 bases. Germline CDR1 SGHRS, CDR2 YFSETQ. The CDR3 extends over 15 amino acids. V lost 4 bases and J lost 4; bases outside the gene matches: 9.

In its sample, this clone was seen once. J is TRBJ1-3 and V is TRBV7-3; D call uncertain. The CDR3 has 15 residues. CDR1 and CDR2 from the germline V gene are SGHTA and FQGTGA. Trimming pared 1 base from V and 0 bases from J, leaving 7 bases between. CDR3 in DNA: TGTGCCAGCAGCTTAATCGGGATCTCTGGAAACACCATATATTTT. Its protein is CASSLIGISGNTIYF. Looking up the rest from reference TRBV7-3 and TRBJ1-3 gives the full variable domain: GAGVSQTPSNKVTEKGKYVELRCDPISGHTALYWYRQSLGQGPEFLIYFQGTGAADDSGLPNDRFFAVRPEGSVSTLKIQRTERGDSAVYLCASSLIGISGNTIYFGEGSWLTVV.

The rearrangement joins TRBV20-1 to TRBJ2-7; 9 nucleotides agree with TRBD1. Germline V gene data show CDR1 as DFQATT and CDR2 as SNEGSKA (reference sequence). The ends lost 3 bases at V and 2 bases at J; junction bases unmatched: 5. The CDR3 length is 14 residues. DNA for the CDR3: TGCAGTGCTAGTGGGACAGGGAGTCCCTACGAGCAGTACTTC. It is translated as CSASGTGSPYEQYF.

This clone was observed a few times. This sequence joins TRBV10-2 and TRBJ2-5, with TRBD2 matching 9 bases. This CDR3 spans 14 amino acids. V shed 7 bases and J 5 bases; nucleotides not matched to a gene: 8. The germline gives CDR1 WSHSY, CDR2 SAAADI. In nucleotides, the CDR3 is TGCGCCAGCAAATATACTCTAGCGGGGGAGACCCAGTACTTC. It codes for CASKYTLAGETQYF.

The gene calls are TRBV5-4 and TRBJ2-1; D is ambiguous. The V end lost 1 base, the J end lost 0 bases, and 8 bases lay between the germline ends. This CDR3 has 15 residues. Germline lookup yields CDR1 SGHNT and CDR2 YYREEE (reference sequence). CDR3 region: CASSLRLDSYNEQFF. DNA for the CDR3: TGTGCCAGCAGCTTGCGGCTAGACTCCTACAATGAGCAGTTCTTC.

This chain links TRBV7-9 with TRBJ1-6; no firm D call. The CDR3 has 15 amino acids. The V end lost 5 bases, the J end lost 0 bases, and 8 bases lay between the germline ends. Germline V CDR1 and CDR2: SEHNR, FQNEAQ (reference sequence). CDR3 residues: CASSRRSSYNSPLHF. CDR3 coding DNA: TGTGCCAGCAGCAGGAGAAGCTCCTATAATTCACCCCTCCACTTT.

The chain combines TRBV6-1 with TRBJ2-7; D is unresolved. The CDR3 covers 12 residues. Trimming stripped 3 bases from V and 5 bases from J, with 8 bases between. The germline CDR1 and CDR2 sequences are MNHNS and SASEGT. The CDR3 spells CASSDWQDEQYF. In DNA form, the CDR3 reads TGTGCCAGCAGTGATTGGCAGGACGAGCAGTACTTC.

The chain employs TRBV3-1 (or the pseudogene TRBV3-2) and TRBJ1-2, with D possibly matching TRBD1 (5 bases). This CDR3 comprises 15 residues. V was trimmed by 2 bases and J by 6 bases, leaving 16 bases between them. The germline V gene encodes CDR1 LGHDT and CDR2 YNNKEL (reference sequence). The CDR3: CASSQIRQGSNGYTF. Written as DNA, the CDR3 is TGTGCCAGCAGCCAAATACGGCAGGGTAGTAATGGCTACACCTTC.

The chain couples TRBV6-5 to TRBJ1-6; D not certain. V lost 6 bases, J lost 4 bases, and 10 bases lay in between. The germline V gene encodes CDR1 MNHEY and CDR2 SVGAGI. This CDR3 contains 14 residues. The CDR3 DNA reads as TGTGCCAGCAGAACGCAGGATTATAATTCACCCCTCCACTTT. This gives the protein CASRTQDYNSPLHF.

This clone was recorded once. V usage is TRBV15 and J usage is TRBJ1-4; D is undetermined. This CDR3 comprises 13 residues. The V gene lost 1 base and the J gene lost 8 bases, with 8 bases spanning the gap. Per the germline V gene, CDR1 is LNHNV and CDR2 is YYDKDF (reference sequence). The CDR3 loop is CATSRGWQEKLFF. CDR3 DNA: TGTGCCACCAGCAGAGGATGGCAGGAAAAACTGTTTTTT. The full variable domain, its missing parts supplied by reference TRBV15 and TRBJ1-4, is DAMVIQNPRYQVTQFGKPVTLSCSQTLNHNVMYWYQQKSSQAPKLLFHYYDKDFNNEADTPDNFQSRRPNTSFCFLDIRSPGLGDTAMYLCATSRGWQEKLFFGSGTQLSVL.

V usage is TRBV12-5 and J usage is TRBJ1-4; D gene uncertain. The CDR3 has 14 residues. In germline, CDR1 is LGHNT, CDR2 FRNRAP. With 5 bases removed from V and 7 bases from J, the gap between germline ends came to 14 bases. CDR3 region: CASGTGRGAEKLFF. CDR3 sequence (DNA): TGTGCTAGTGGTACCGGTCGAGGTGCTGAAAAACTGTTTTTT. Supplemented by reference TRBV12-5 and TRBJ1-4, the full variable domain reads DARVTQTPRHKVTEMGQEVTMRCQPILGHNTVFWYRQTMMQGLELLAYFRNRAPLDDSGMPKDRFSAEMPDATLATLKIQPSEPRDSAVYFCASGTGRGAEKLFFGSGTQLSVL.

This rearrangement joins TRBV10-1 to TRBJ2-1, with 8 bases fitting TRBD1. The ends lost 4 bases at V and 10 bases at J; junction bases unmatched: 6. The V gene's germline CDR1 is WNHNN and CDR2 SYGVQD (reference sequence). The CDR3 has 13 amino acids. This CDR3 reads CASSGTGMDEQFF. Written as DNA, the CDR3 is TGCGCCAGCAGTGGGACAGGGATGGACGAGCAGTTCTTC.

V gene TRBV19 combines with J gene TRBJ2-6; D perhaps matches TRBD1 (6 bases). Germline V CDR1 and CDR2: LNHDA, SQIVND (reference sequence). The length of the CDR3 is 17 residues. Trimming cost V 3 bases and J 1 base, with 13 bases left between them. CDR3 sequence: CASSIGNRESGANVLTF. The CDR3 DNA follows: TGTGCCAGTAGTATTGGGAACAGGGAATCTGGGGCCAACGTCCTGACTTTC.

The V gene is TRBV10-2, the J gene TRBJ2-3, with TRBD1 matching over 11 bases. J gave up 8 bases and V 2 bases, and 9 bases lay outside the gene matches. This CDR3 is 16 amino acids long. Looked up from germline, CDR1 is WSHSY and CDR2 is SAAADI. CDR3 in DNA: TGCGCCAGCAGTGAGCCACCGGGACAGGGGGTGGGTACGCAGTATTTT. This gives the protein CASSEPPGQGVGTQYF.

This clone was counted between two and nine times. This chain uses TRBV18 with TRBJ2-7; 7 bases are shared with TRBD1. Unmatched junction bases numbered 7, after V lost 8 bases and J lost 0 bases. Germline CDR1 is KGHSH and CDR2 is LQKENI. The CDR3 spans 14 residues. The CDR3 loop reads CASRRDRVSYEQYF. The CDR3 region has the DNA TGTGCCAGCCGCCGGGACAGAGTCTCCTACGAGCAGTACTTC. Full variable domain (rest looked up from reference TRBV18 and TRBJ2-7): NAGVMQNPRHLVRRRGQEARLRCSPMKGHSHVYWYRQLPEEGLKFMVYLQKENIIDESGMPKERFSAEFPKEGPSILRIQQVVRGDSAAYFCASRRDRVSYEQYFGPGTRLTVT.

The CDR3 here is CATSRRQDGNEKLFF. DNA of the CDR3: TGTGCCACCTCCCGTAGACAGGACGGAAATGAAAAACTGTTTTTT. V and J are TRBV10-3 and TRBJ1-4; D is perhaps TRBD1 (6 bases). CDR1 and CDR2 from the germline V gene are ENHRY and SYGVKD. The CDR3 consists of 15 residues. The V end lost 10 bases, the J end lost 5 bases, and 20 bases lay between the germline ends.

The genes are TRBV2 and TRBJ1-6, with D perhaps matching TRBD1 (6 bases). The germline CDR1 and CDR2 sequences are SNHLY and FYNNEI. This CDR3 spans 15 amino acids. With 6 bases removed from V and 5 bases from J, the gap between germline ends came to 14 bases. This CDR3 is CASRAGTTHNSPLHF. CDR3 DNA: TGTGCCAGCAGGGCCGGGACAACCCATAATTCACCCCTCCACTTT.

The chain combines TRBV10-1 with TRBJ2-7; 10 bases are shared with TRBD1. Trimming took 3 bases from V and 2 from J; bases not matched to a gene: 4. The CDR3 runs to 15 residues. Per germline, CDR1 WNHNN and CDR2 SYGVQD (reference sequence). The CDR3 spells CASSDTGTGAYEQYF. The CDR3 region has the DNA TGCGCCAGCAGTGATACCGGGACAGGGGCCTACGAGCAGTACTTC.